The next 26 T cell receptor beta chains were all read from a single sample in a study of blood T cell repertoires in COVID-19. Here immunoSEQ multiplex PCR was the method, and the copy in TCRdb shows in-frame clones only, minus some. The table lists 26,000 or so clones, roughly 89% of them singletons, with over 9% in the top ten. Sequenced material: peripheral blood. These receptors came from a man in his 70s with acute or convalescent COVID-19.

This chain links TRBV10-3 with TRBJ2-7; a possible D gene is TRBD2 (7 bases). The length of the CDR3 is 15 residues. Trimming shortened V by 3 bases and J by 6 bases, and 18 bases separated the two germline ends. Germline loops: CDR1 ENHRY, CDR2 SYGVKD. CDR3 sequence (DNA): TGTGCCATCAGTGAAACACAGGGAGGGGAGTCCGAGCAGTACTTC. This translates into CAISETQGGESEQYF.

V and J are TRBV6-4 and TRBJ2-6; a possible D gene is TRBD1 (5 bases). The CDR3 consists of 14 residues. V lost 5 bases, J lost 4 bases, and 9 bases lay in between. CDR1 and CDR2 (germline): MRHNA, SNTAGT. In nucleotides, the CDR3 is TGTGCCAGCAGTCCAGGGTCGGGGGCCAACGTCCTGACTTTC. Protein product: CASSPGSGANVLTF.

The chain links TRBV18 to TRBJ1-1, with unresolved D. The CDR3 totals 14 residues. Trimming shortened V by 3 bases and J by 3 bases, and 11 bases separated the two germline ends. Germline V gene sequence: CDR1 KGHSH, CDR2 LQKENI. CDR3 residues: CASSPTGRDTEAFF. The CDR3, as DNA: TGTGCCAGCTCACCTACCGGGAGGGACACTGAAGCTTTCTTT.

This clone showed up just once. The gene calls are TRBV7-9 and TRBJ1-1; D is uncertain. The germline V gene has CDR1 SEHNR and CDR2 FQNEAQ (reference sequence). The CDR3 spans 14 residues. Trimming removed 2 bases from V and 1 base from J, with 8 bases in between. CDR3: CASSLMLANTEAFF. DNA for the CDR3: TGTGCCAGCAGCTTAATGTTGGCGAACACTGAAGCTTTCTTT.

The V call is TRBV15, the J call TRBJ1-6, with D tentatively TRBD1 (6 bases). The germline CDR1 and CDR2 sequences are LNHNV and YYDKDF (reference sequence). Trimming cost V 0 bases and J 5 bases, with 14 bases left between them. The CDR3 consists of 17 residues. The CDR3 reads CATSREITDRDNSPLHF. DNA of the CDR3: TGTGCCACCAGCAGAGAGATCACGGACAGAGATAATTCACCCCTCCACTTT.

This chain connects TRBV7-6 to TRBJ1-1; a possible D gene is TRBD1 (6 bases). The CDR3 totals 15 residues. V was trimmed by 5 bases and J by 3 bases, leaving 16 bases between them. CDR1 is SGHVS and CDR2 is FNYEAQ in the germline V gene. This CDR3 is CASSQPGTMDTEAFF. The CDR3 DNA reads as TGTGCCAGCAGCCAACCCGGGACAATGGACACTGAAGCTTTCTTT. Full variable domain (rest looked up from reference TRBV7-6 and TRBJ1-1): GAGVSQSPRYKVTKRGQDVALRCDPISGHVSLYWYRQALGQGPEFLTYFNYEAQQDKSGLPNDRFSAERPEGSISTLTIQRTEQRDSAMYRCASSQPGTMDTEAFFGQGTRLTVV.

The chain combines TRBV7-2 with TRBJ2-7, with no clear D. Germline lookup yields CDR1 SGHTA and CDR2 FQGNSA. The ends were cut back, 1 base at V and 6 bases at J, with 10 bases in the middle. This CDR3 is built from 13 residues. CDR3 bases: TGTGCCAGCAGCTTAGAACGCGTTGCCGAGCAGTACTTC. It yields the protein CASSLERVAEQYF.

The chain carries TRBV5-1 and TRBJ1-6, with D perhaps matching TRBD1 (5 bases). V dropped 0 bases and J dropped 10 bases, with 20 bases sitting between them. CDR1 and CDR2 from the germline V gene are SGHRS and YFSETQ. The CDR3 consists of 17 residues. CDR3 sequence: CASSLEVQGQGGSPLHF. The CDR3, as DNA: TGCGCCAGCAGCTTGGAGGTTCAGGGCCAGGGAGGCTCACCCCTCCACTTT.

Notes on this clone: Other DNA sequences in the same sample also yield this CDR3. V and J are TRBV7-3 and TRBJ2-3; TRBD2 aligns across 8 bases. V dropped 5 bases and J dropped 2; count of bases not matched to a gene: 6. The CDR3 is made up of 15 amino acids. The germline CDR1 and CDR2 sequences are SGHTA and FQGTGA. The CDR3 loop is CASSLGLAYTDTQYF. CDR3 sequence (DNA): TGTGCCAGCAGCCTAGGACTAGCCTACACAGATACGCAGTATTTT. The full variable domain, in which reference TRBV7-3 and TRBJ2-3 provide the parts outside the CDR3, is GAGVSQTPSNKVTEKGKYVELRCDPISGHTALYWYRQSLGQGPEFLIYFQGTGAADDSGLPNDRFFAVRPEGSVSTLKIQRTERGDSAVYLCASSLGLAYTDTQYFGPGTRLTVL.

This chain links TRBV6-5 with TRBJ1-2; 7 bases map to TRBD1. Germline CDR1 is MNHEY and CDR2 is SVGAGI. Trimming removed 0 bases from V and 7 bases from J; junction bases left unmatched: 5. This CDR3 region has 14 residues. The DNA for the CDR3 is TGTGCCAGCAGTTACTCGAGGGGGCGAGGTGGCTACACCTTC. Translated: CASSYSRGRGGYTF.

This chain joins TRBV3-1 (or the pseudogene TRBV3-2) and TRBJ1-2; TRBD1 might be the D (6 bases). The CDR3 length is 15 residues. Germline V gene sequence: CDR1 LGHDT, CDR2 YNNKEL (reference sequence). The V and J ends lost 3 bases and 4 bases respectively, with 15 bases between them. For the CDR3, the DNA is TGTGCCAGCAGCCATCCTCGGGACATAGGCTATGGCTACACCTTC. Encoded protein: CASSHPRDIGYGYTF.

This rearrangement joins TRBV7-2 to TRBJ1-1; no reliable D call. The CDR3 runs 13 residues. Between the trimmed V and J ends, which lost 8 bases and 1 base, there was a span of 11 bases. The germline CDR1 and CDR2 sequences are SGHTA and FQGNSA. CDR3 sequence reads: CASHAVTNTEAFF. The CDR3 nucleotides read TGTGCCAGCCATGCGGTTACGAACACTGAAGCTTTCTTT.

This chain uses TRBV7-2 with TRBJ2-3, with 8 bases fitting TRBD2. With 2 bases clipped from V and 10 bases from J, the junction kept 8 bases outside the gene matches. CDR3 size: 14 residues. The germline V gene has CDR1 SGHTA and CDR2 FQGNSA. CDR3 amino acids: CASSLYDGRDSQYF. The CDR3 region has the DNA TGTGCCAGCAGCTTATACGACGGGAGGGATTCGCAGTATTTT.

The CDR3 sequence is CASSLGTGNQPQHF. CDR3 nucleotide sequence: TGTGCCAGCAGCTTGGGGACAGGCAATCAGCCCCAGCATTTT. The chain is built from TRBV7-8 and TRBJ1-5; 7 bases are shared with TRBD1. Germline V CDR1 and CDR2: SGHVS, FQNEAQ. This CDR3 spans 14 amino acids. The ends lost 3 bases at V and 2 bases at J; junction bases unmatched: 1.

The genes are TRBV28 and TRBJ2-7; D not certain. The CDR3 is 14 amino acids. From germline, CDR1 is MDHEN and CDR2 SYDVKM. V dropped 6 bases and J dropped 2 bases, with 14 bases sitting between them. The CDR3, as DNA: TGTGCCAGCAGCTTCGCAGGCGTGACCTACGAGCAGTACTTC. It codes for CASSFAGVTYEQYF. Filled out from reference TRBV28 and TRBJ2-7, the complete variable domain reads DVKVTQSSRYLVKRTGEKVFLECVQDMDHENMFWYRQDPGLGLRLIYFSYDVKMKEKGDIPEGYSVSREKKERFSLILESASTNQTSMYLCASSFAGVTYEQYFGPGTRLTVT.

The chain has TRBV4-2 and TRBJ1-5, with D perhaps TRBD1 (6 bases). V lost 2 bases and J 4 bases, leaving 18 bases between the germline ends. Germline V gene sequence: CDR1 LGHNA, CDR2 YNFKEQ. This CDR3 is built from 17 residues. CDR3 in DNA: TGTGCCAGCAGCCAATCGGATCGGGGGGCGCAAAATCAGCCCCAGCATTTT. Translation: CASSQSDRGAQNQPQHF.

The genes are TRBV29-1 and TRBJ2-6; no firm D call. The V gene lost 6 bases and the J gene lost 2 bases, with 11 bases spanning the gap. The germline V gene has CDR1 SQVTM and CDR2 ANQGSEA. CDR3 length equals 14 residues. In DNA, the CDR3 is TGCAGCGTCGAAAGAACGGCTGGGGCCAACGTCCTGACTTTC. Protein: CSVERTAGANVLTF.

The V and J genes are TRBV6-5 and TRBJ2-2; maybe TRBD2 (6 bases). Germline loops: CDR1 MNHEY, CDR2 SVGAGI. Trimming stripped 4 bases from V and 1 base from J, with 7 bases between. CDR3 length: 14 amino acids. The CDR3 region is CASSLEGNTGELFF. In nucleotides, the CDR3 is TGTGCCAGCAGTTTGGAGGGGAACACCGGGGAGCTGTTTTTT.

The chain is built from TRBV7-2 and TRBJ1-5; D uncertain. Trimming shortened V by 0 bases and J by 7 bases, and 16 bases separated the two germline ends. Germline CDR1 SGHTA, CDR2 FQGNSA. The CDR3 is 16 amino acids. For the CDR3, the DNA is TGTGCCAGCAGCTTAGCGTCTTCCGGTATAGAACAGCCCCAGCATTTT. Amino acid sequence: CASSLASSGIEQPQHF.

The chain's CDR3 is CASSRLRGSGNTIYF. The CDR3 bases are TGTGCCAGCAGCCGCCTGAGGGGGTCTGGAAACACCATATATTTT. This chain links TRBV7-2 with TRBJ1-3, with a weak D call TRBD1 (6 bases). Germline CDR1 SGHTA, CDR2 FQGNSA. Between the trimmed V and J ends, which lost 5 bases and 1 base, there was a span of 12 bases. The CDR3 is made up of 15 amino acids.

V and J are TRBV20-1 and TRBJ2-3; unclear D gene. V was pared by 2 bases and J by 6 bases, with 6 bases between. CDR1 is DFQATT and CDR2 is SNEGSKA in the germline V gene (reference sequence). The CDR3 loop spans 11 amino acids. CDR3 residues: CSARSGDTQYF. In nucleotides, the CDR3 is TGCAGTGCTAGATCCGGGGATACGCAGTATTTT.

This sequence joins TRBV11-3 and TRBJ2-3, with TRBD1 as a possible D gene (6 bases). V was clipped by 1 base and J by 3 bases, with 11 bases between them. Germline loops: CDR1 SGHNT, CDR2 YENEEA. The CDR3 totals 15 residues. CDR3 sequence reads: CASSLGAGDTDTQYF. In DNA, the CDR3 is TGTGCCAGCAGCTTAGGGGCAGGGGATACAGATACGCAGTATTTT.

The rearrangement uses TRBV19 and TRBJ2-7; 11 bases agree with TRBD1. V gave up 2 bases and J gave up 4 bases; unmatched junction bases: 4. The CDR3 runs 15 residues. Germline V gene data show CDR1 as LNHDA and CDR2 as SQIVND (reference sequence). The CDR3 is CASSISGTGGYEQYF. CDR3 in DNA: TGTGCCAGTAGTATATCCGGGACAGGGGGTTACGAGCAGTACTTC.

The V gene is TRBV4-1, the J gene TRBJ2-3; the match to TRBD2 covers 11 bases. Germline loops: CDR1 MGHRA, CDR2 YSYEKL. The CDR3 runs to 16 residues. The V gene end was trimmed by 2 bases and the J gene end by 1 base; junction bases not matched to a gene: 2. In DNA, the CDR3 is TGCGCCAGCAGCCAACAACTAGCGGGAGGCACAGATACGCAGTATTTT. Translation gives CASSQQLAGGTDTQYF.

V gene TRBV5-1 combines with J gene TRBJ2-5, with 9 bases identical to TRBD1. Trimming removed 4 bases from V and 4 bases from J; junction bases left unmatched: 5. This CDR3 is built from 14 residues. Germline V gene sequence: CDR1 SGHRS, CDR2 YFSETQ. The CDR3 loop is CASSPGTGLETQYF. Here the CDR3 DNA reads TGCGCCAGCAGCCCCGGGACAGGGCTAGAGACCCAGTACTTC.

The chain links TRBV3-1 (or the pseudogene TRBV3-2) to TRBJ1-1; 8 bases align to TRBD1. The CDR3 has 14 amino acids. Germline V gene lookup returns CDR1 LGHDT and CDR2 YNNKEL (reference sequence). V dropped 3 bases and J dropped 6; count of bases not matched to a gene: 6. Written as DNA, the CDR3 is TGTGCCAGCAGCCAGGATCCAGGGGGCTCTGAAGCTTTCTTT. Encoded protein: CASSQDPGGSEAFF.